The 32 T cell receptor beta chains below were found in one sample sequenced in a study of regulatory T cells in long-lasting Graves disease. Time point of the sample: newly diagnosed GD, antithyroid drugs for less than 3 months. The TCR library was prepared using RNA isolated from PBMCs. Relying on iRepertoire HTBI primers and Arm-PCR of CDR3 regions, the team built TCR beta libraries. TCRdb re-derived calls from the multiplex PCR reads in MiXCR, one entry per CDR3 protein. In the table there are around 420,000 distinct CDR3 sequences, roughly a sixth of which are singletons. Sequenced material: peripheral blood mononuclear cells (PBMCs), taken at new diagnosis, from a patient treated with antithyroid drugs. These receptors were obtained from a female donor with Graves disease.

The CDR3 region is CASSDPRLNEQFF. In DNA form, the CDR3 reads TGTGCCAGCAGCGACCCACGGCTTAATGAGCAGTTCTTC. This chain connects TRBV27 to TRBJ2-5; D is uncertain. The better agreement between TRBJ2-1 and the DNA end casts doubt on the J call. Germline lookup yields CDR1 MNHEY and CDR2 SMNVEV (reference sequence). The CDR3 length is 13 residues.

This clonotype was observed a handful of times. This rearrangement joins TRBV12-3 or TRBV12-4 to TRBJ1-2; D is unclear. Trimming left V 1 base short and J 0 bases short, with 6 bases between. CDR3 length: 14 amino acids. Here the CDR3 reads CASSLGLPNYGYTF. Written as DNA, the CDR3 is TGTGCCAGCAGTTTAGGCTTACCTAACTATGGCTACACCTTC.

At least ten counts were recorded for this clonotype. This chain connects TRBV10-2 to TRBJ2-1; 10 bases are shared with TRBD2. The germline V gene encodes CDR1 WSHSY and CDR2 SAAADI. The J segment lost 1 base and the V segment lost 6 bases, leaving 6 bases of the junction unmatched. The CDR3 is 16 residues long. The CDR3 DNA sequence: TGCGCCAGCAGAGATCCTAGCGGGAGTTCCTACAATGAGCAGTTCTTC. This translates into CASRDPSGSSYNEQFF.

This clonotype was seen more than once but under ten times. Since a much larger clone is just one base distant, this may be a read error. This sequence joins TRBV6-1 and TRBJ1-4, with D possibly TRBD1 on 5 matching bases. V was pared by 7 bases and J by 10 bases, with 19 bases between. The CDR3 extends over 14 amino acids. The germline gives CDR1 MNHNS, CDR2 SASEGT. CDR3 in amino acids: CASNPLTRGGKLFF. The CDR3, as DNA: TGTGCCAGCAATCCTCTTACCCGGGGGGGAAAACTGTTTTTT.

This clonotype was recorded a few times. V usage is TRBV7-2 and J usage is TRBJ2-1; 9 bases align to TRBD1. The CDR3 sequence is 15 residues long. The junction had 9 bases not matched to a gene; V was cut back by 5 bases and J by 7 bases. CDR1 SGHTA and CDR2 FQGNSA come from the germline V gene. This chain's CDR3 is CASSPDRGRRNEQFF. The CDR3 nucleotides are TGTGCCAGCAGCCCGGACAGGGGAAGGAGAAATGAGCAGTTCTTC.

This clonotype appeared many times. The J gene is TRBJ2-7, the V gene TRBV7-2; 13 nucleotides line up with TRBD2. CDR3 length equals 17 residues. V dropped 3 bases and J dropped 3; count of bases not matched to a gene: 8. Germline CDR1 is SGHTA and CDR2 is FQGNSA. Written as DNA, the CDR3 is TGTGCCAGCAGCTTCCCCGGACTAGCGGGGGCTGACTACGAGCAGTACTTC. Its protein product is CASSFPGLAGADYEQYF.

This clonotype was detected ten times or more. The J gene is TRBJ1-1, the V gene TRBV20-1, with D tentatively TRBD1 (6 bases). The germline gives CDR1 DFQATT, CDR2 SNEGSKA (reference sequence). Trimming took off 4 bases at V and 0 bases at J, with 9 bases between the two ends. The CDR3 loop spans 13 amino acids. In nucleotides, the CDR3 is TGCAGTGCTACCTGGACAGTGAACACTGAAGCTTTCTTT. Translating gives CSATWTVNTEAFF.

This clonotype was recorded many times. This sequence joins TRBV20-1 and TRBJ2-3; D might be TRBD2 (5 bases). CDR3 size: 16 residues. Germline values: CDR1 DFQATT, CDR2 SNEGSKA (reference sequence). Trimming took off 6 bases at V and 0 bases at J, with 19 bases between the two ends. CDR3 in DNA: TGCAGTGCCCCCGCGTCCTCTAGCACCAGCACAGATACGCAGTATTTT. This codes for CSAPASSSTSTDTQYF.

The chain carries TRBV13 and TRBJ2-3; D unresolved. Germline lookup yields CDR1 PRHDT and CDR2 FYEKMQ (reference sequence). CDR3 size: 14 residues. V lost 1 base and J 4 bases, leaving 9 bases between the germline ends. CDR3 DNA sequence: TGTGCCAGCAGCTTAGTGGCGGCGGCAGATACGCAGTATTTT. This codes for CASSLVAAADTQYF.

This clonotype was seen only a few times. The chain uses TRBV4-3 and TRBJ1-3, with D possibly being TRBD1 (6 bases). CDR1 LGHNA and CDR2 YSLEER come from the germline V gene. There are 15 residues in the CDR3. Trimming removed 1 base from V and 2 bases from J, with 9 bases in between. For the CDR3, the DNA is TGCGCCAGCAGCCAAGCGAGGGGGACTGGAAACACCATATATTTT. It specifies CASSQARGTGNTIYF.

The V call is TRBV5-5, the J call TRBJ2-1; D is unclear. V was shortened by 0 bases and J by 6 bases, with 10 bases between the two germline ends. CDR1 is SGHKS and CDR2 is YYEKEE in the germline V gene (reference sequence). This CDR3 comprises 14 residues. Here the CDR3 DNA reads TGTGCCAGCAGCTTGGATTTGGGCCTCAATGAGCAGTTCTTC. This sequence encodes CASSLDLGLNEQFF.

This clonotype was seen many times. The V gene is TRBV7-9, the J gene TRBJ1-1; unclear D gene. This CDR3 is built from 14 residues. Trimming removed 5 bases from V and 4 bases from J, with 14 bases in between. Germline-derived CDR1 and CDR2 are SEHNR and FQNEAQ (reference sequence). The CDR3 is CASSNSLRGTEAFF. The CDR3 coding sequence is TGTGCCAGCAGCAACAGCCTACGGGGCACTGAAGCTTTCTTT.

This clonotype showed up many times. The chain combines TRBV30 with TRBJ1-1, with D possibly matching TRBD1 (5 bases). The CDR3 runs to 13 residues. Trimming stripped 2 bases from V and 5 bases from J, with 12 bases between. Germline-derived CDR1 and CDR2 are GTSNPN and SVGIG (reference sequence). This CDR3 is CAWSLGVRTEAFF. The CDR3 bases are TGTGCCTGGAGTTTAGGGGTCCGAACTGAAGCTTTCTTT.

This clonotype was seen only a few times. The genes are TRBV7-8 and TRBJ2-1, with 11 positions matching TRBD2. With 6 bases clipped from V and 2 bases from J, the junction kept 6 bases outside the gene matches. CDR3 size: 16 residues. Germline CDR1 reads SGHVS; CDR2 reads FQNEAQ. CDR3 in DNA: TGTGCCAGCAGTGCTAGCGGGGGGTTCCCCTACAATGAGCAGTTCTTC. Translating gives CASSASGGFPYNEQFF.

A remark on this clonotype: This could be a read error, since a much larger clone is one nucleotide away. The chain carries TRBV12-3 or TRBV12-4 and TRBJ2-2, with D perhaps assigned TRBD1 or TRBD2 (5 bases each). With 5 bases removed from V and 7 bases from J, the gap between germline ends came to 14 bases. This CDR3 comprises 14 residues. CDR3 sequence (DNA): TGTGCCAGCAGTACCGGGACCACCGTCGGGGAGCTGTTTTTT. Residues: CASSTGTTVGELFF.

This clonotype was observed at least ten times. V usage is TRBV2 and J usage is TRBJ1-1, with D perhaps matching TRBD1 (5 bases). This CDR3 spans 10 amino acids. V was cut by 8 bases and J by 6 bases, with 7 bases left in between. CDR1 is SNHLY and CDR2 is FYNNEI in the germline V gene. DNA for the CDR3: TGTGCCAGCGGGGGACCTGAAGCTTTCTTT. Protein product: CASGGPEAFF.

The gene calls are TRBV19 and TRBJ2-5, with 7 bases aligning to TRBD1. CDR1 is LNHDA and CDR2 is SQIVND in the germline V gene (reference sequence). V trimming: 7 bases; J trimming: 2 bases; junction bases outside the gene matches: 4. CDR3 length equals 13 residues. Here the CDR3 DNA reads TGTGCCAGTAAGGGGACAGTACAAGAGACCCAGTACTTC. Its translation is CASKGTVQETQYF. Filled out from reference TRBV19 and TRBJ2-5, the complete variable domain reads DGGITQSPKYLFRKEGQNVTLSCEQNLNHDAMYWYRQDPGQGLRLIYYSQIVNDFQKGDIAEGYSVSREKKESFPLTVTSAQKNPTAFYLCASKGTVQETQYFGPGTRLLVL.

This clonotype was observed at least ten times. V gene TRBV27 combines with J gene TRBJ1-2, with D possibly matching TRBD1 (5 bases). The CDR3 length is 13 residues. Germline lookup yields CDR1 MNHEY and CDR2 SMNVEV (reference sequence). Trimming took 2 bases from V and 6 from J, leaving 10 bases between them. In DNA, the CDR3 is TGTGCCAGCAGTTTACTGGGGCCGGATGGCTACACCTTC. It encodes CASSLLGPDGYTF.

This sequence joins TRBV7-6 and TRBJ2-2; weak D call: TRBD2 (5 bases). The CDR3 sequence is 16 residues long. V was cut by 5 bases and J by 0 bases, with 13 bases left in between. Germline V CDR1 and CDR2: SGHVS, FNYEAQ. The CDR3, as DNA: TGTGCCAGCAGCCGTCTAGAGCGGTCGAACACCGGGGAGCTGTTTTTT. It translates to CASSRLERSNTGELFF.

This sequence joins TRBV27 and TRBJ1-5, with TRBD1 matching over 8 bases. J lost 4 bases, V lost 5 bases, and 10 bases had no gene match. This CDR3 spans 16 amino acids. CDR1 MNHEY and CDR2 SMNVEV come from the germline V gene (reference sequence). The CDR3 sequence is CASSEGDRSHNQPQHF. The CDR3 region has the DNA TGTGCCAGCAGTGAAGGGGACAGGAGCCATAATCAGCCCCAGCATTTT.

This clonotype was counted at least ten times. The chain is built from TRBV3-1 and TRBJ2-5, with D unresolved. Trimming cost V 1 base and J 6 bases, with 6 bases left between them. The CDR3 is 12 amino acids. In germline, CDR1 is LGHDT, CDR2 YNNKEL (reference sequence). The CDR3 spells CASSQAGQTQYF. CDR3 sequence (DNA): TGTGCCAGCAGCCAAGCTGGGCAGACCCAGTACTTC.

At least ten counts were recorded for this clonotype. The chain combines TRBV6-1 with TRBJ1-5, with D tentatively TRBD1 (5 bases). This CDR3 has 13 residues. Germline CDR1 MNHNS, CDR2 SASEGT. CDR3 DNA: TGTGCGGCGTGGGGGGGAAGCAATCAGCCCCAGCATTTT. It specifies CAAWGGSNQPQHF.

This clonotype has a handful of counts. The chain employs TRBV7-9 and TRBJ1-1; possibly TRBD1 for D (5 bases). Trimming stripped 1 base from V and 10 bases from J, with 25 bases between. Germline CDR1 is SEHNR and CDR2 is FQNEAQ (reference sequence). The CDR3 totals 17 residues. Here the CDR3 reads CASSLERGDSRTLGAFF. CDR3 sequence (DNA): TGTGCCAGCAGCTTAGAAAGAGGTGACAGCCGGACTCTGGGAGCTTTCTTT.

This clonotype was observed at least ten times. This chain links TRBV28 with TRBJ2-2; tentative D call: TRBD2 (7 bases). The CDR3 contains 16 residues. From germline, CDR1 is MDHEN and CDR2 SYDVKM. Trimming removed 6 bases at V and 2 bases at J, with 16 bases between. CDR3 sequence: CASSTGGLLNTGELFF. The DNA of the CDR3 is TGTGCCAGCAGCACGGGGGGCCTCCTCAACACCGGGGAGCTGTTTTTT.

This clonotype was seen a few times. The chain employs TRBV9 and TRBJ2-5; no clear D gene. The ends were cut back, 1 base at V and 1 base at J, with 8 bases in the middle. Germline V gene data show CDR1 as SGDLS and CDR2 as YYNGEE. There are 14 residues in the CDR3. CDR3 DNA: TGTGCCAGCAGCGTAAATCCGGGCCAAGAGACCCAGTACTTC. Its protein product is CASSVNPGQETQYF.

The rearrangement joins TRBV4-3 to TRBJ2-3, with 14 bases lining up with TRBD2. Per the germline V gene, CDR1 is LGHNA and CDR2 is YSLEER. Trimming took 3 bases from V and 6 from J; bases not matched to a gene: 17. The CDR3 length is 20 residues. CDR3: CASSQGLAGVGYIGADTQYF. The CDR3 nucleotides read TGCGCCAGCAGCCAGGGACTAGCGGGAGTCGGTTACATAGGAGCGGATACGCAGTATTTT.

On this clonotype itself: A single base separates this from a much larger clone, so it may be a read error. CDR3 region: CAISGSELGAETQFF. CDR3 in DNA: TGTGCCATCAGTGGGTCTGAACTGGGGGCAGAGACCCAGTTCTTC. This sequence joins TRBV10-3 and TRBJ2-1; TRBD1 is a possible D gene (6 bases). Looked up from germline, CDR1 is ENHRY and CDR2 is SYGVKD. This CDR3 is 15 amino acids long. Trimming pared 4 bases from V and 13 bases from J, leaving 23 bases between.

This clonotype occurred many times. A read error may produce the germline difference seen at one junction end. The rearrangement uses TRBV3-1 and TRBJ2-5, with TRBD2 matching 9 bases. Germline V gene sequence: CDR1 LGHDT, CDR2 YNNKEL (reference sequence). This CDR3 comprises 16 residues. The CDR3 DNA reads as TGTGCCAGCAGCCAATTGACTAGCGGCCGCCAAGGGACCCAGTACTTC. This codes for CASSQLTSGRQGTQYF.

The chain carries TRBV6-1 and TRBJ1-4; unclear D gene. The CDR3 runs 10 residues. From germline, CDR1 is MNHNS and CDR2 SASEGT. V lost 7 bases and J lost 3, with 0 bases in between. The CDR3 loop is CASTNEKLFF. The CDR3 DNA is TGTGCCAGCACTAATGAAAAACTGTTTTTT.

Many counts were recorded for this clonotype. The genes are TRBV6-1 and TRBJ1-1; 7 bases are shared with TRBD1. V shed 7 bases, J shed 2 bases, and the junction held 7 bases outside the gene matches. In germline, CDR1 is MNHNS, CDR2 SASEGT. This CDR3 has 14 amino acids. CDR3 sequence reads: CASNLKGANTEAFF. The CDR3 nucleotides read TGTGCCAGCAATCTTAAGGGGGCAAACACTGAAGCTTTCTTT.

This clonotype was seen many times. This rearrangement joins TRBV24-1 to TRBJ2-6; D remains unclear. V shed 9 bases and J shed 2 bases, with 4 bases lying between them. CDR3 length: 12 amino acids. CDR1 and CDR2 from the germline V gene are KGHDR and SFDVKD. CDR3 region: CATGPGANVLTF. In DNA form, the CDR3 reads TGTGCCACCGGACCTGGGGCCAACGTCCTGACTTTC.

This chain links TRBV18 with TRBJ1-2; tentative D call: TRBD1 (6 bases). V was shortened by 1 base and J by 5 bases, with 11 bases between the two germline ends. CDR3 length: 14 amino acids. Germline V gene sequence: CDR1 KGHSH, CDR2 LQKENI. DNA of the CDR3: TGTGCCAGCTCACCACGGGACAAAGAGTATGGCTACACCTTC. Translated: CASSPRDKEYGYTF.